These 14 T cell receptor beta chains were all obtained from the same sample, sequenced in a study of control samples from healthy donors and cancer patients. Profiling relied on immunoSEQ multiplex PCR, and the TCRdb table lists in-frame clones only, not all of them. The sample lists over 100,000 clones, around 90% seen once, with around 2.3% in the top ten. The sample consisted of blood. Receptors originate from a man aged 35 to 55 in good health.

The chain uses TRBV5-5 and TRBJ2-2; possible D gene TRBD2, 6 bases. V was pared by 4 bases and J by 0 bases, with 10 bases between. This CDR3 contains 15 residues. Germline V gene sequence: CDR1 SGHKS, CDR2 YYEKEE (reference sequence). The chain's CDR3 is CASSTGSSNTGELFF. For the CDR3, the DNA is TGTGCCAGCAGCACCGGGAGCTCGAACACCGGGGAGCTGTTTTTT.

This clone appeared a single time. Here the CDR3 DNA reads TGTGCCAGCAGCTCTGGGGGTACAGGGACGATGACGTCGGACACTGAAGCTTTCTTT. This translates into CASSSGGTGTMTSDTEAFF. The V and J genes are TRBV5-4 and TRBJ1-1; possibly TRBD1 for D (6 bases). Germline V CDR1 and CDR2: SGHNT, YYREEE (reference sequence). The V gene lost 3 bases and the J gene lost 3 bases, with 27 bases spanning the gap. The length of the CDR3 is 19 residues.

The chain links TRBV6-5 to TRBJ1-4, with TRBD1 as a possible D gene (5 bases). This CDR3 is built from 15 residues. The V end was cut by 6 bases, the J end by 4 bases, with 15 bases between. The germline V gene encodes CDR1 MNHEY and CDR2 SVGAGI. The DNA of the CDR3 is TGTGCCAGCAGAGGGACTGCTGCTGTTAATGAAAAACTGTTTTTT. It translates to CASRGTAAVNEKLFF.

The chain employs TRBV7-9 and TRBJ2-2; tentatively, D is TRBD1 (6 bases). The germline CDR1 and CDR2 sequences are SEHNR and FQNEAQ (reference sequence). V shed 5 bases and J shed 2 bases, with 12 bases lying between them. The CDR3 has 15 residues. In nucleotides, the CDR3 is TGTGCCAGCAGCCTTGACAGGAGCAACACCGGGGAGCTGTTTTTT. It yields the protein CASSLDRSNTGELFF.

This sequence joins TRBV6-4 and TRBJ2-5, with 11 bases that match TRBD2. This CDR3 region has 13 residues. Germline V lookup: CDR1 MRHNA, CDR2 SNTAGT. J was trimmed by 9 bases and V by 6 bases; bases with no gene match: 6. This CDR3 is CASSLLAGEAQYF. DNA for the CDR3: TGTGCCAGCAGCCTACTAGCGGGGGAGGCCCAGTACTTC.

The gene calls are TRBV18 and TRBJ2-5, with TRBD1 identical over 7 bases. The CDR3 is made up of 16 amino acids. Per germline, CDR1 KGHSH and CDR2 LQKENI. V was clipped by 2 bases and J by 5 bases; unmatched bases: 11. The CDR3 nucleotides read TGTGCCAGCTCACCAATTTCCGGGACAGTAAGCGAGACCCAGTACTTC. As protein: CASSPISGTVSETQYF.

V usage is TRBV7-2 and J usage is TRBJ2-6; D might be TRBD1 or TRBD2, each matching 6 bases. CDR1 SGHTA and CDR2 FQGNSA come from the germline V gene. The V end was cut by 4 bases, the J end by 6 bases, with 19 bases between. This CDR3 spans 17 amino acids. Here the CDR3 DNA reads TGTGCCAGCAGCTCGCAACTGAGGGGGGTTAAGGCCAACGTCCTGACTTTC. Its protein product is CASSSQLRGVKANVLTF. The variable domain in full, completed from reference TRBV7-2 and TRBJ2-6, reads GAGVSQSPSNKVTEKGKDVELRCDPISGHTALYWYRQSLGQGLEFLIYFQGNSAPDKSGLPSDRFSAERTGGSVSTLTIQRTQQEDSAVYLCASSSQLRGVKANVLTFGAGSRLTVL.

The gene calls are TRBV2 and TRBJ1-2; 7 bases align to TRBD1. This CDR3 is 14 amino acids long. J lost 3 bases, V lost 9 bases, and 10 bases had no gene match. Germline V CDR1 and CDR2: SNHLY, FYNNEI. This chain's CDR3 is CASGLDRAYYGYTF. The CDR3 DNA reads TGTGCCAGTGGACTTGACAGGGCTTACTATGGCTACACCTTC.

V is TRBV12-3 or TRBV12-4 and J is TRBJ1-2, with no clear D. There are 13 residues in the CDR3. The germline V and J ends were trimmed by 2 bases and 4 bases, with 8 bases remaining between them. CDR3 coding DNA: TGTGCCAGCAGTTTATCGGTAGGCTATGGCTACACCTTC. It encodes CASSLSVGYGYTF.

This sequence joins TRBV5-6 and TRBJ1-2; tentatively, D is TRBD1 (6 bases). Germline V lookup: CDR1 SGHDT, CDR2 YYEEEE. V shed 4 bases and J shed 7 bases, with 20 bases lying between them. CDR3 length: 15 amino acids. The CDR3 loop is CASSPEWGREFGYTF. The DNA for the CDR3 is TGTGCCAGCAGCCCCGAGTGGGGGCGGGAGTTTGGCTACACCTTC.

The V call is TRBV6-2 or TRBV6-3, the J call TRBJ2-2; 7 positions agree with TRBD1. There are 13 residues in the CDR3. The trim removed 5 bases at V and 8 bases at J, leaving 5 bases unmatched. The germline CDR1 and CDR2 sequences are MNHEY and SVGEGT. The CDR3 sequence: CASSQTGPGELFF. The CDR3 region has the DNA TGTGCCAGCAGTCAGACAGGGCCGGGGGAGCTGTTTTTT.

This chain joins TRBV3-1 (or the pseudogene TRBV3-2) and TRBJ2-2, with 8 bases lining up with TRBD1. CDR3 size: 17 residues. After removal of 5 bases from V and 1 base from J, the junction contained 9 bases not matched to a gene. Germline CDR1 reads LGHDT; CDR2 reads YNNKEL (reference sequence). For the CDR3, the DNA is TGTGCCAGCAGCTCGGTCTCCGGGACAGGGAACACCGGGGAGCTGTTTTTT. Its translation: CASSSVSGTGNTGELFF.

This chain links TRBV7-2 with TRBJ2-3, with a tentative D call TRBD1 (6 bases). The germline V and J ends were trimmed by 5 bases and 3 bases, with 15 bases remaining between them. The germline CDR1 and CDR2 sequences are SGHTA and FQGNSA. This CDR3 contains 15 residues. The CDR3 DNA follows: TGTGCCAGCAGCCCGAGGGGGTCCAGGACAGATACGCAGTATTTT. This codes for CASSPRGSRTDTQYF. The full variable domain, rest sourced from reference TRBV7-2 and TRBJ2-3, is GAGVSQSPSNKVTEKGKDVELRCDPISGHTALYWYRQSLGQGLEFLIYFQGNSAPDKSGLPSDRFSAERTGGSVSTLTIQRTQQEDSAVYLCASSPRGSRTDTQYFGPGTRLTVL.

The chain has TRBV27 and TRBJ2-2, with 11 positions matching TRBD1. The CDR3 runs 14 residues. J lost 6 bases, V lost 5 bases, and 2 bases had no gene match. Germline CDR1 reads MNHEY; CDR2 reads SMNVEV (reference sequence). In nucleotides, the CDR3 is TGTGCCAGCAGTGGACAGGGGGCTTCCGGGGAGCTGTTTTTT. It yields the protein CASSGQGASGELFF.